The 17 T cell receptor beta chains given below trace back to one sample, sequenced in a study of OX40 agonist ivuxolimab in advanced cancers. The library was made by the immunoSEQ multiplex PCR assay. TCRdb retrieved this table from immuneACCESS and kept in-frame rearrangements only. Not all clones are present; in checked studies, unresolved V genes account for under half, and no reason is known for the remainder. Within this sample are approximately 80,000 clones, with 70% to 90% of them counted one time only. The ten largest clones take up 0.61% of the sample. Sequenced here: CD4+ or CD8+ T cells sorted from blood, sampled in a trial of the OX40 agonist ivuxolimab. All receptors derive from an adult with an advanced solid tumor such as melanoma, head and neck, liver or kidney cancer.

V gene TRBV5-1 combines with J gene TRBJ1-6; TRBD1 is a possible D gene (6 bases). The CDR3 loop spans 15 amino acids. V dropped 4 bases and J dropped 10 bases, with 18 bases sitting between them. In germline, CDR1 is SGHRS, CDR2 YFSETQ. This chain's CDR3 is CASSHNRELHSPLHF. The DNA of the CDR3 is TGCGCCAGCAGCCATAACAGGGAGTTACACTCACCCCTCCACTTT.

The rearrangement joins TRBV5-4 to TRBJ2-1; 9 positions match TRBD1. Germline V gene lookup returns CDR1 SGHNT and CDR2 YYREEE (reference sequence). With V trimmed by 4 bases and J by 10 bases, 9 bases remained unmatched. The CDR3 loop spans 14 amino acids. CDR3 DNA: TGTGCCAGCAGCCCACGGACAGGGGAACTCGAGCAGTTCTTC. It translates to CASSPRTGELEQFF.

This clone was observed a few times. The chain employs TRBV2 and TRBJ2-6, with D perhaps matching TRBD2 (6 bases). From germline, CDR1 is SNHLY and CDR2 FYNNEI. CDR3 size: 17 residues. The V gene lost 6 bases and the J gene lost 4 bases, with 19 bases spanning the gap. Here the CDR3 reads CASRGLTSLGGANVLTF. In DNA, the CDR3 is TGTGCCAGCAGGGGACTGACAAGCTTGGGAGGGGCCAACGTCCTGACTTTC.

This chain connects TRBV10-3 to TRBJ2-1; TRBD2 aligns across 9 bases. J lost 9 bases, V lost 4 bases, and 10 bases had no gene match. There are 15 residues in the CDR3. Germline CDR1 reads ENHRY; CDR2 reads SYGVKD. The CDR3 protein is CAISVQRGESGEQFF. The CDR3 DNA is TGTGCCATCAGTGTACAGCGGGGGGAAAGCGGTGAGCAGTTCTTC.

The chain recombines TRBV27 with TRBJ1-2; TRBD1 is a possible D gene (6 bases). V was trimmed by 4 bases and J by 6 bases, leaving 18 bases between them. The CDR3 has 15 residues. CDR1 is MNHEY and CDR2 is SMNVEV in the germline V gene (reference sequence). Here the CDR3 reads CASSSGQIKNDGYTF. CDR3 bases: TGTGCCAGCAGTTCCGGACAGATAAAAAACGATGGCTACACCTTC.

The rearrangement links TRBV9 to TRBJ2-1; 8 bases fit TRBD1. In germline, CDR1 is SGDLS, CDR2 YYNGEE. The CDR3 spans 16 residues. V shed 0 bases and J 7 bases; nucleotides not matched to a gene: 9. CDR3 coding DNA: TGTGCCAGCAGCGTAGTTTCCCAGGGGGCAAGGAATGAGCAGTTCTTC. Protein: CASSVVSQGARNEQFF.

This chain uses TRBV6-1 with TRBJ2-7; D is tentatively TRBD1 or TRBD2 (5 bases each). Germline CDR1 is MNHNS and CDR2 is SASEGT. With 1 base removed from V and 2 bases from J, the gap between germline ends came to 6 bases. CDR3 length equals 13 residues. The chain's CDR3 is CASSEGGPYEQYF. The CDR3 DNA reads as TGTGCCAGCAGTGAAGGGGGACCCTACGAGCAGTACTTC.

This chain uses TRBV11-2 with TRBJ2-3, with 13 bases lining up with TRBD2. Per the germline V gene, CDR1 is SGHAT and CDR2 is FQNNGV. The CDR3 length is 17 residues. With 5 bases clipped from V and 5 bases from J, the junction kept 10 bases outside the gene matches. CDR3 bases: TGTGCCAGCAGCACTCTAGGACTAGCGGGGGCGGGAGATACGCAGTATTTT. This encodes CASSTLGLAGAGDTQYF.

This sequence joins TRBV5-4 and TRBJ1-1; D not certain. V lost 4 bases and J 2 bases, leaving 6 bases between the germline ends. Germline-derived CDR1 and CDR2 are SGHNT and YYREEE (reference sequence). The CDR3 loop spans 12 amino acids. The CDR3 DNA reads as TGTGCCAGCAGCCTATTAAACACTGAAGCTTTCTTT. Amino acid sequence: CASSLLNTEAFF.

CDR3 amino acids: CASSLEGGRPGNEQFF. The CDR3 DNA reads as TGCGCCAGCAGCTTGGAAGGGGGCCGGCCCGGCAATGAGCAGTTCTTC. V usage is TRBV5-1 and J usage is TRBJ2-1; TRBD1 matches 7 bases. CDR3 length equals 16 residues. The V and J ends lost 0 bases and 6 bases, in that order; junction bases with no gene match: 9. Germline lookup yields CDR1 SGHRS and CDR2 YFSETQ.

The chain uses TRBV11-2 and TRBJ2-1; D gene unclear. Germline-derived CDR1 and CDR2 are SGHAT and FQNNGV. The CDR3 loop spans 11 amino acids. Between the trimmed V and J ends, which lost 1 base and 9 bases, there was a span of 4 bases. CDR3 DNA: TGTGCCAGCAGCTTAGTCAGTGAGCAGTTCTTC. Its translation: CASSLVSEQFF.

This chain uses TRBV10-3 with TRBJ2-5, with D hard to call. This CDR3 has 12 amino acids. The germline V gene encodes CDR1 ENHRY and CDR2 SYGVKD. V lost 2 bases, J lost 2 bases, and 3 bases lay in between. CDR3: CAISEGQETQYF. The CDR3 DNA reads TGTGCCATCAGTGAGGGTCAAGAGACCCAGTACTTC.

This chain uses TRBV18 with TRBJ2-7; 15 nucleotides align to TRBD2. The length of the CDR3 is 16 residues. With V trimmed by 1 base and J by 5 bases, 3 bases remained unmatched. The germline V gene has CDR1 KGHSH and CDR2 LQKENI. CDR3 sequence (DNA): TGTGCCAGCTCACCACGGACTAGCGGGGGGGCGAACGAGCAGTACTTC. Amino acids: CASSPRTSGGANEQYF.

There are a few counts of this clone. V and J are TRBV30 and TRBJ2-7; D call uncertain. With 2 bases removed from V and 3 bases from J, the gap between germline ends came to 5 bases. This CDR3 has 11 amino acids. Germline CDR1 is GTSNPN and CDR2 is SVGIG (reference sequence). The CDR3 DNA reads as TGTGCCTGGAGTCCCGACTACGAGCAGTACTTC. Translated, it gives CAWSPDYEQYF.

The rearrangement joins TRBV7-2 to TRBJ1-3; D call uncertain. Looked up from germline, CDR1 is SGHTA and CDR2 is FQGNSA. The CDR3 runs to 13 residues. Trimming removed 6 bases at V and 0 bases at J, with 6 bases between. CDR3 bases: TGTGCCAGCAGTGTGGACTCTGGAAACACCATATATTTT. Its translation: CASSVDSGNTIYF.

The chain is built from TRBV5-1 and TRBJ1-1, with 9 bases fitting TRBD1. V shed 1 base and J 0 bases; nucleotides not matched to a gene: 10. The CDR3 has 18 amino acids. The V gene's germline CDR1 is SGHRS and CDR2 YFSETQ. CDR3 loop: CASSLFPTGQGLNTEAFF. CDR3 DNA: TGCGCCAGCAGCTTGTTTCCGACGGGACAGGGTCTGAACACTGAAGCTTTCTTT.

The chain joins TRBV6-6 to TRBJ2-7; the match to TRBD2 covers 7 bases. V was pared by 3 bases and J by 7 bases, with 6 bases of the junction left unmatched. In germline, CDR1 is MNHNY, CDR2 SVGAGI (reference sequence). The CDR3 length is 13 residues. CDR3 nucleotide sequence: TGTGCCAGCAGTTATTACGTCGGGGGGGAGCAGTACTTC. Protein product: CASSYYVGGEQYF.